Below, 9 T cell receptor beta chains from the same sample are listed, as sequenced in a study of blood T cell repertoires in COVID-19. The table came from immunoSEQ multiplex PCR; TCRdb's copy has only in-frame clones and leaves some out. This sample carries 300,000 to 500,000 clones, approximately 88% of them seen once, and the ten largest clones take approximately 1%. The sequenced material came from PBMCs or T cells enriched from blood (not recorded which). The receptors shown here come from a woman aged 25 to 39 with acute COVID-19.

The rearrangement joins TRBV9 to TRBJ1-1; 7 bases map to TRBD1. Trimming cost V 2 bases and J 3 bases; bases outside gene matches: 13. Germline assignment: CDR1 SGDLS and CDR2 YYNGEE. The CDR3 has 17 residues. In nucleotides, the CDR3 is TGTGCCAGCAGCGTGGCTAGGGGGCTAACGACGGACACTGAAGCTTTCTTT. Translated, it gives CASSVARGLTTDTEAFF.

The chain carries TRBV5-1 and TRBJ1-6; D is perhaps TRBD1 (6 bases). The CDR3 is 14 amino acids. Trimming cost V 2 bases and J 8 bases, with 11 bases left between them. CDR1 and CDR2 (germline): SGHRS, YFSETQ. The DNA of the CDR3 is TGCGCCAGCAGCTTACAGGGAAGGGATTCACCCCTCCACTTT. Translated: CASSLQGRDSPLHF.

J is TRBJ2-6 and V is TRBV24-1; 12 positions agree with TRBD2. This CDR3 is 18 amino acids long. The germline gives CDR1 KGHDR, CDR2 SFDVKD. The J segment lost 1 base and the V segment lost 6 bases, leaving 6 bases of the junction unmatched. The CDR3 spells CATSPSGGVRSGANVLTF. CDR3 nucleotide sequence: TGTGCCACCAGTCCTAGCGGGGGGGTAAGGTCTGGGGCCAACGTCCTGACTTTC.

The genes are TRBV5-1 and TRBJ2-7; 12 nucleotides line up with TRBD1. The junction had 10 bases not matched to a gene; V was cut back by 0 bases and J by 6 bases. Germline V gene lookup returns CDR1 SGHRS and CDR2 YFSETQ. The CDR3 is 17 amino acids. The CDR3 DNA is TGCGCCAGCAGCTTGGGCCCATATCGGGACAGGGGGCTCGAGCAGTACTTC. Translation: CASSLGPYRDRGLEQYF.

The V and J genes are TRBV14 and TRBJ1-3; no firm D call. The V gene's germline CDR1 is SGHDN and CDR2 FVKESK. V was trimmed by 1 base and J by 7 bases, leaving 5 bases between them. This CDR3 region has 12 residues. CDR3 DNA: TGTGCCAGCAGCCAAGTCTCGAACACCATATATTTT. Amino acids: CASSQVSNTIYF. Together with reference TRBV14 and TRBJ1-3, the CDR3 gives the full variable domain: EAGVTQFPSHSVIEKGQTVTLRCDPISGHDNLYWYRRVMGKEIKFLLHFVKESKQDESGMPNNRFLAERTGGTYSTLKVQPAELEDSGVYFCASSQVSNTIYFGEGSWLTVV.

The chain recombines TRBV19 with TRBJ1-2; the match to TRBD1 covers 7 bases. The CDR3 contains 16 residues. Germline assignment: CDR1 LNHDA and CDR2 SQIVND (reference sequence). Unmatched junction bases numbered 17, after V lost 9 bases and J lost 4 bases. CDR3 protein: CASGSGDRRDSYGYTF. The DNA for the CDR3 is TGTGCCAGCGGATCGGGCGACCGACGGGACAGCTATGGCTACACCTTC.

The genes are TRBV29-1 and TRBJ2-3, with D perhaps matching TRBD1 (6 bases). Germline CDR1 SQVTM, CDR2 ANQGSEA. V was trimmed by 6 bases and J by 2 bases, leaving 15 bases between them. This CDR3 has 14 residues. The CDR3 DNA is TGCAGCGTCCAAGACAGGCTCGTCACAGATACGCAGTATTTT. Its translation is CSVQDRLVTDTQYF.

V and J are TRBV9 and TRBJ2-2; the match to TRBD1 covers 8 bases. The V segment lost 2 bases and the J segment 5 bases; nucleotides outside the gene matches: 5. Germline CDR1 is SGDLS and CDR2 is YYNGEE. The CDR3 contains 15 residues. The CDR3 DNA follows: TGTGCCAGCAGCGTGGGACAGGTGATGACCGGGGAGCTGTTTTTT. Translated: CASSVGQVMTGELFF.

The table lists this clone with a count of one. The chain employs TRBV9 and TRBJ1-2, with 7 bases identical to TRBD1. The CDR3 covers 13 residues. V shed 2 bases, J shed 8 bases, and the junction held 6 bases outside the gene matches. Per the germline V gene, CDR1 is SGDLS and CDR2 is YYNGEE. The CDR3 spells CASSVRQGWGYTF. DNA for the CDR3: TGTGCCAGCAGCGTTCGACAGGGCTGGGGCTACACCTTC.